This T cell receptor beta chain was retrieved from a study of blood T cell repertoires in COVID-19 (dated by TCRdb to the early 2020s). Background on the whole study: The collaborator samples originated in the United States, Italy and Spain and spanned the acute and convalescent phases of COVID-19. Samples were obtained from the ongoing ImmuneRACE study (first 160 participants) and from some 1,200 subjects provided by 6 global collaborators. The repertoires were released in a freely available public database meant as a resource for research on the immune response to SARS-CoV-2. Nearly every sample came with metadata listing a de-identified subject ID, COVID-19 status, age in years and sex. Where available, HLA class I and class II types were taken from metadata supplied by the sample provider and were not determined by assay-based typing. The prospective study material was composed of cDNA or gDNA derived from T cells, B-cell-depleted T cells, or PBMCs. Deeply sampled blood TCRbeta repertoires from subjects exposed to, actively infected with, or recovered from COVID-19 were included in the dataset.

Broader findings and caveats from the paper: The quantity of clinical and demographic metadata differed by source and by participant and was supplied without curation.

TCRbeta CDR3 regions were amplified from genomic DNA by means of the immunoSEQ Assay, a bias-controlled multiplex PCR. The original methods were these. The number of nucleated cells in each sample was estimated from the amplification of reference gene primers within the assay. To quantify the absolute abundance of each unique TCRbeta CDR3 rearrangement, sequence reads were collapsed and filtered. For each sample, productive Simpson clonality was calculated by taking the square root of Simpson's diversity index across productive rearrangements. TCRdb obtained this table from immuneACCESS and retained in-frame rearrangements with V and J assigned. These tables miss some clones; where compared with another copy, unresolved V genes account for less than half of the shortfall, and the remainder is unexplained. V and J calls and clone size are given by that table; D and trimming were obtained from the DNA. Counted in this sample were about 220,000 clones; approximately 83% of them appeared once. The ten biggest clones cover approximately 1.3% of the sample.

Taken from cysteine to phenylalanine, the CDR3 has 16 residues. The sequence is cut down to CDR3 DNA, 48 bases in frame from base 1. The germline V gene specifies MDHEN as CDR1 and SYDVKM as CDR2. Trimming at the junction amounts to 3 bases on V and 0 bases on J, and the germline ends lie 12 bases apart. Participants in the prospective study were aged roughly 18 to 100 years, lived in 24 United States geographic areas, and enrolled through a virtual design. In the prospective study, cohorts were assigned on the basis of participant-reported clinical history obtained from a screening survey and a study questionnaire. In the prospective study, mobile phlebotomists collected whole blood, serum and a nasopharyngeal or oropharyngeal swab from each participant. Over a roughly two-month period, participants in the prospective study had the option of providing additional blood draws and questionnaires. Prospective study blood samples were shipped either frozen or at room temperature before DNA extraction.

Details on this clone: Its antigen is still unknown. No quality values exist for individual bases; no much larger clone is one base distant.

Sequencing used PBMCs or T cells enriched from blood (not recorded which). Recombination linked TRBV28 to TRBJ1-5; no D segment can be confidently identified. The sequence was obtained from a woman in her thirties or forties with acute COVID-19. The CDR3 has the sequence CASSFSWARSNQPQHF. The DNA is TGTGCCAGCAGTTTCTCCTGGGCGCGTAGCAATCAGCCCCAGCATTTT.